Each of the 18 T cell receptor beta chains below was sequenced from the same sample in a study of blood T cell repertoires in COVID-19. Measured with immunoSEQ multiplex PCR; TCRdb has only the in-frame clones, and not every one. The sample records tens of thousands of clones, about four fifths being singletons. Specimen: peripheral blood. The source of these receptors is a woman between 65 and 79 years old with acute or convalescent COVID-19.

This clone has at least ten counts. The CDR3 DNA follows: TGTGCCAGCGGGACTAGCGGGAGATCAGGAGAGACCCAGTACTTC. Its protein product is CASGTSGRSGETQYF. This chain links TRBV7-2 with TRBJ2-5; 14 positions match TRBD2. The CDR3 is made up of 15 amino acids. Germline V gene lookup returns CDR1 SGHTA and CDR2 FQGNSA. The J segment lost 4 bases and the V segment lost 8 bases, leaving 6 bases of the junction unmatched.

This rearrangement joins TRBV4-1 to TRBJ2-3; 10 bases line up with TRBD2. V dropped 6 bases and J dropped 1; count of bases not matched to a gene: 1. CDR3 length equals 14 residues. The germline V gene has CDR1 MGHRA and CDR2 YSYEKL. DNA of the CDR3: TGCGCCAGCAGGGGGACTAGCGGCACAGATACGCAGTATTTT. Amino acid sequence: CASRGTSGTDTQYF.

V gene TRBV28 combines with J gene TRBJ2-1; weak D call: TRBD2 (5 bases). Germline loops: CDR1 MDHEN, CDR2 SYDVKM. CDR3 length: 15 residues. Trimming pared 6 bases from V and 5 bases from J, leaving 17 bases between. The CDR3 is CASSSGDRTHNEQFF. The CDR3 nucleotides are TGTGCCAGCAGCTCCGGGGATAGGACTCACAATGAGCAGTTCTTC.

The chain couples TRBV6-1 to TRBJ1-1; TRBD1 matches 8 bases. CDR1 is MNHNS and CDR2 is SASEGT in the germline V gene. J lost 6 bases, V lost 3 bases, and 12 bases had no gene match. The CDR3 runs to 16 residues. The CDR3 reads CASSDVSRTGKAEAFF. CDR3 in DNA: TGTGCCAGCAGTGATGTGTCCCGGACAGGGAAGGCTGAAGCTTTCTTT.

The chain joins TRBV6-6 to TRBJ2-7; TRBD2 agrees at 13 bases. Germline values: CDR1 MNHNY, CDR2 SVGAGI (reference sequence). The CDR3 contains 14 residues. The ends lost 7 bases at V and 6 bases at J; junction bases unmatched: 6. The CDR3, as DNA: TGTGCCAGCACCCAGACTAGCGGGAGGAGCGAGCAGTACTTC. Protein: CASTQTSGRSEQYF.

The CDR3 protein is CASSDSPGQGSDTQYF. CDR3 in DNA: TGTGCCAGCAGTGACTCACCGGGACAGGGGTCAGATACGCAGTATTTT. This chain links TRBV6-4 with TRBJ2-3, with TRBD1 identical over 10 bases. V was pared by 0 bases and J by 4 bases, with 4 bases of the junction left unmatched. CDR1 is MRHNA, CDR2 SNTAGT, per germline. The CDR3 extends over 16 amino acids.

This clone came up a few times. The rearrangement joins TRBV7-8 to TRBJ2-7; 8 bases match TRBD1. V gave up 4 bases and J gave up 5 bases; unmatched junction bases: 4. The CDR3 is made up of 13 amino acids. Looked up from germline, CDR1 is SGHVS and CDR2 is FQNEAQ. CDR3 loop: CASSSTGAHEQYF. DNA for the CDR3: TGTGCCAGCAGCTCGACAGGGGCCCACGAGCAGTACTTC. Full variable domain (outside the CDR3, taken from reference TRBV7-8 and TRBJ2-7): GAGVSQSPRYKVAKRGQDVALRCDPISGHVSLFWYQQALGQGPEFLTYFQNEAQLDKSGLPSDRFFAERPEGSVSTLKIQRTQQEDSAVYLCASSSTGAHEQYFGPGTRLTVT.

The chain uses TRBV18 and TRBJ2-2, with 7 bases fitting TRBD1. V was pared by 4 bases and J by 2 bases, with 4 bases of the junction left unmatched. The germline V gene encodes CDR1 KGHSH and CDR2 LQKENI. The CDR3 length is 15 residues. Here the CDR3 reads CASSRTGENTGELFF. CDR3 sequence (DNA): TGTGCCAGCTCACGGACAGGCGAAAACACCGGGGAGCTGTTTTTT.

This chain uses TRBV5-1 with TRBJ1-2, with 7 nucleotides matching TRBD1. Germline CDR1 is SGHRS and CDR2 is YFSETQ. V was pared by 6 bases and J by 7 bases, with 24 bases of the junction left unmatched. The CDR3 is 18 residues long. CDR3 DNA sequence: TGCGCCAGCACCACTTTAGACGGACAGGAAGTACTGGACGGTGGCTACACCTTC. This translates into CASTTLDGQEVLDGGYTF.

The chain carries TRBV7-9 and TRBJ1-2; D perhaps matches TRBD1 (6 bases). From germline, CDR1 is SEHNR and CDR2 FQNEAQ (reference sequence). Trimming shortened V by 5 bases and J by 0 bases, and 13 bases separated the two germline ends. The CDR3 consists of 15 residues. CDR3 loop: CASSPSAGANYGYTF. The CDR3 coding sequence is TGTGCCAGCAGCCCATCGGCAGGGGCTAACTATGGCTACACCTTC. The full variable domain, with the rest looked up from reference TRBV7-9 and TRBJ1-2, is DTGVSQNPRHKITKRGQNVTFRCDPISEHNRLYWYRQTLGQGPEFLTYFQNEAQLEKSRLLSDRFSAERPKGSFSTLEIQRTEQGDSAMYLCASSPSAGANYGYTFGSGTRLTVV.

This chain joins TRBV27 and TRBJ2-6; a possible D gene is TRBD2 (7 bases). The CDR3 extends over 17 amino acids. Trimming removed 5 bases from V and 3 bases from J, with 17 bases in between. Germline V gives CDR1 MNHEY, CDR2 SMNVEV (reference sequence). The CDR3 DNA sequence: TGTGCCAGCAGTCCCGCCGCGGGGGCGGGTGGGGCCAACGTCCTGACTTTC. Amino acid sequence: CASSPAAGAGGANVLTF. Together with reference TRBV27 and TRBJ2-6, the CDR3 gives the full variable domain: EAQVTQNPRYLITVTGKKLTVTCSQNMNHEYMSWYRQDPGLGLRQIYYSMNVEVTDKGDVPEGYKVSRKEKRNFPLILESPSPNQTSLYFCASSPAAGAGGANVLTFGAGSRLTVL.

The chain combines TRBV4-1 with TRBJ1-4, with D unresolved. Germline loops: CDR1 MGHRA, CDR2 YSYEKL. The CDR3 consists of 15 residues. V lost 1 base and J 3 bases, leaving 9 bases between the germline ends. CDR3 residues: CASSQGSVSNEKLFF. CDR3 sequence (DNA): TGCGCCAGCAGCCAAGGGTCGGTGTCTAATGAAAAACTGTTTTTT.

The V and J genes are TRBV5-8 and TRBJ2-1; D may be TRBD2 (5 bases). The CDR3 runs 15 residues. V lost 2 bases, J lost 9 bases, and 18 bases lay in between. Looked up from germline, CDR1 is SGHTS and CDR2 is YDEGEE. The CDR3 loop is CASSFPERTGVEQFF. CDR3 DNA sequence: TGTGCCAGCAGCTTTCCGGAGCGGACCGGAGTTGAGCAGTTCTTC. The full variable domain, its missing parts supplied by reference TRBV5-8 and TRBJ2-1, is EAGVTQSPTHLIKTRGQQATLRCSPISGHTSVYWYQQALGLGLQFLLWYDEGEERNRGNFPPRFSGRQFPNYSSELNVNALELEDSALYLCASSFPERTGVEQFFGPGTRLTVL.

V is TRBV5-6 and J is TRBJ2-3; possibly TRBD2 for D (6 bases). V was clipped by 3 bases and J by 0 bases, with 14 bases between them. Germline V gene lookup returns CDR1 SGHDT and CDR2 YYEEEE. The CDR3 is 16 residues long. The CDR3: CASSWGLAQSTDTQYF. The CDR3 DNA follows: TGTGCCAGCAGCTGGGGACTGGCACAGAGCACAGATACGCAGTATTTT.

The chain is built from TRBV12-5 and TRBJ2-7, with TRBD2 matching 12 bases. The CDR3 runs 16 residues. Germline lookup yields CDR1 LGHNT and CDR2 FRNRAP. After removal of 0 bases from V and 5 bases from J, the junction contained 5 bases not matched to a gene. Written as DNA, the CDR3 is TGTGCTAGTGGTTTGGTACTGACTAGCGGGAGTCACGAGCAGTACTTC. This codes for CASGLVLTSGSHEQYF.

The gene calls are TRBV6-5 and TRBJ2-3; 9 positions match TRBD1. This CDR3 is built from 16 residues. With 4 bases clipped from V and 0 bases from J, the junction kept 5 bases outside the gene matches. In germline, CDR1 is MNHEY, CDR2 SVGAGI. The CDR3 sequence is CASSSPTGGSTDTQYF. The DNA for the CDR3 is TGTGCCAGCAGTTCCCCAACAGGGGGCAGCACAGATACGCAGTATTTT.

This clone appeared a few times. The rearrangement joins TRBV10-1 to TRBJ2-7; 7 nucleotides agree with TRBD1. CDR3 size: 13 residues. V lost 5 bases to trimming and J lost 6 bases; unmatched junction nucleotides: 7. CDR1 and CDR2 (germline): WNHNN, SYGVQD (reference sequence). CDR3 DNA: TGCGCCAGCAGTAGGGACAGTCCGCGCGAGCAGTACTTC. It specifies CASSRDSPREQYF.

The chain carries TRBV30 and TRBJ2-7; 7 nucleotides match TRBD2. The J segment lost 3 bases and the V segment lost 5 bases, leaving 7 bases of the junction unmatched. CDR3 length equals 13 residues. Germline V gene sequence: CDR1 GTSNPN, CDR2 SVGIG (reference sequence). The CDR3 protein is CAWGEGASYEQYF. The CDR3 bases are TGTGCCTGGGGGGAGGGAGCAAGCTACGAGCAGTACTTC.